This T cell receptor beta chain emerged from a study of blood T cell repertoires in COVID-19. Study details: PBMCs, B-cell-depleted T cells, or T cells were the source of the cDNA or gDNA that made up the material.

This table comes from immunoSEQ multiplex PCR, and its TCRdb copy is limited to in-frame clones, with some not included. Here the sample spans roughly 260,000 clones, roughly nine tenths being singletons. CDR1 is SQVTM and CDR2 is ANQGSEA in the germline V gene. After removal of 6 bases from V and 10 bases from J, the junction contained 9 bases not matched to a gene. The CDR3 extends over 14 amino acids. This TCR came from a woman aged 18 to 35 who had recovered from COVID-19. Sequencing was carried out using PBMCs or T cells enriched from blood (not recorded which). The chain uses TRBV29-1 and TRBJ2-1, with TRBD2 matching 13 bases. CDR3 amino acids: CSVLLAGGPREQFF. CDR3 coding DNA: TGCAGCGTGCTACTAGCGGGAGGGCCGAGAGAGCAGTTCTTC.